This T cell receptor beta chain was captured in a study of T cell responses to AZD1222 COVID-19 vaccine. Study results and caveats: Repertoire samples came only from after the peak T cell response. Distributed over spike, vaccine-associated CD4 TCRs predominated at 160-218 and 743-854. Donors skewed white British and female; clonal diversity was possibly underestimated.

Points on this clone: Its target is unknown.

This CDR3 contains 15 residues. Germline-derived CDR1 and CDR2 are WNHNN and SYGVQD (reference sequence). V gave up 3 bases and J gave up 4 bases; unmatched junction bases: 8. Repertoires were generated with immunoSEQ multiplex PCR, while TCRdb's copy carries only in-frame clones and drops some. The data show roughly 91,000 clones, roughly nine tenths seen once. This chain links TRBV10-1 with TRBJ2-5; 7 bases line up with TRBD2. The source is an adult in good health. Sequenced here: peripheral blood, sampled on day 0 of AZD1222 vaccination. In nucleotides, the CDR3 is TGCGCCAGCAGTGAAGGCGGCCCGGGAGGAGAGACCCAGTACTTC. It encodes CASSEGGPGGETQYF.